A selection of T cell receptor beta chains follows, all from one sample in a study of cytomegalovirus exposure and HLA in healthy donors. The method was immunoSEQ multiplex PCR; TCRdb's version includes in-frame clones alone and lacks a portion of them. The table shows over 120,000 clones, with about 91% occurring only once. Sequenced input: PBMCs. The receptor set was obtained from a man between 18 and 35 years old in good health and CMV-seropositive. Both conserved end residues are part of each CDR3. D genes are given only for firm matches. The size field is filled for only some rows; it gives once, few, many or a size class.

clone size	D gene	V gene	J gene	CDR3 DNA	CDR3 protein
NA	TRBD1	TRBV7-9	TRBJ2-1	TGTGCCAGCAGCTTAGATCCCGGGACAGGGGGCTCCTACAATGAGCAGTTCTTC	CASSLDPGTGGSYNEQFF
NA	NA	TRBV5-6	TRBJ2-1	TGTGCCAGCCCACGACTTGCCGGTGAGCAGTTCTTC	CASPRLAGEQFF
NA	NA	TRBV5-1	TRBJ1-3	TGCGCCAGCAGCCCTAGGTCGGGAGACAACACCATATATTTT	CASSPRSGDNTIYF
NA	NA	TRBV27	TRBJ1-1	TGTGCCAGCAGTTTGGGGCCCCCCTCCCACACTGAAGCTTTCTTT	CASSLGPPSHTEAFF
once	NA	TRBV11-1	TRBJ1-1	TGTGCCAGCAGCTCCTCGACGGCGGACACTGAAGCTTTCTTT	CASSSSTADTEAFF
NA	TRBD2	TRBV25-1	TRBJ2-3	TGTGCCAGCAGTAGGACTAGTACCGAGAGCACAGATACGCAGTATTTT	CASSRTSTESTDTQYF
NA	NA	TRBV15	TRBJ2-7	TGTGCCACCAGCAGAGTCCTGACAGGTCCCTACGAGCAGTACTTC	CATSRVLTGPYEQYF
NA	TRBD1	TRBV6-5	TRBJ1-2	TGTGCCAGCAGTTTCCGGACAGGCCGTAACTATGGCTACACCTTC	CASSFRTGRNYGYTF
NA	TRBD2	TRBV13	TRBJ2-1	TGTGCCAGCAGCTTAAGTTTTGGCCCAACTAGCGGGAGGGCCTCAAATGAGCAGTTCTTC	CASSLSFGPTSGRASNEQFF
few	TRBD1	TRBV5-1	TRBJ1-4	TGCGCCAGCAGCTTGGCCGGGACAGGGGGTGAAAAACTGTTTTTT	CASSLAGTGGEKLFF
NA	NA	TRBV5-6	TRBJ2-1	TGTGCCAGCAGCTTTGATGGGAGACCCTACAATGAGCAGTTCTTC	CASSFDGRPYNEQFF
NA	NA	TRBV7-6	TRBJ2-7	TGTGCCAGCACCCAGGAGGGGAACGAGCAGTACTTC	CASTQEGNEQYF
once	NA	TRBV4-1	TRBJ1-2	TGCGCCAGCAGCCATGGGGTTCTGGGCGGGCTCCATGGCTACACCTTC	CASSHGVLGGLHGYTF
NA	TRBD1	TRBV25-1	TRBJ2-7	TGTGCCAGCAGTGACCCCGGACAGGGGACCTACGAGCAGTACTTC	CASSDPGQGTYEQYF
NA	NA	TRBV27	TRBJ2-2	TGTGCCAGCAGTTTAATGGGGGCGCGTCCCGGGGAGCTGTTTTTT	CASSLMGARPGELFF
NA	NA	TRBV5-1	TRBJ1-2	TGCGCCAGCAGCTTGGATGGGGACACCCTCAGTGGTGGCTACACCTTC	CASSLDGDTLSGGYTF
once	NA	TRBV13	TRBJ2-7	TGTGCCAGCAGCTCCCGGACCGCCTTGGGGAGCTCCTACGAGCAGTACTTC	CASSSRTALGSSYEQYF
NA	NA	TRBV30	TRBJ2-3	TGTGCCTGGAGAGATTCAGGGTCTTCAGATACGCAGTATTTT	CAWRDSGSSDTQYF
NA	NA	TRBV14	TRBJ1-4	TGTGCCAGCAGCCAAGCAGGGGTATTTGGTGAAAAACTGTTTTTT	CASSQAGVFGEKLFF
NA	NA	TRBV5-1	TRBJ2-2	TGCGCCAGCAGCTCCGGACAGACCGGGGAGCTGTTTTTT	CASSSGQTGELFF
NA	TRBD2	TRBV27	TRBJ2-7	TGTGCCAGCAGTTTAAGGCGGGAGGGCCTGTACGAGCAGTACTTC	CASSLRREGLYEQYF
NA	NA	TRBV5-6	TRBJ2-7	TGTGCCAGCACTCAATGGCTGTGGTACGAGCAGTACTTC	CASTQWLWYEQYF
NA	NA	TRBV5-5	TRBJ1-5	TGTGCCAGCAGCCTCGGGACATCAGATCAGCCCCAGCATTTT	CASSLGTSDQPQHF
NA	NA	TRBV30	TRBJ2-4	TGTGCCTTATCTCTCTCGGGCATTCAGTACTTC	CALSLSGIQYF
NA	NA	TRBV7-6	TRBJ1-4	TGTGCCAGCAGCCCATTAACGGGGGCTAATGAAAAACTGTTTTTT	CASSPLTGANEKLFF
NA	TRBD1	TRBV27	TRBJ2-7	TGTGCCAGCAGTTTATCGGGACAGGGCCGGTTGTGGGAGCAGTACTTC	CASSLSGQGRLWEQYF
few	NA	TRBV2	TRBJ1-2	TGTGCCAGTCGTGGGGGGGCCGATACCTTC	CASRGGADTF
NA	TRBD1	TRBV6-6	TRBJ2-7	TGTGCCAGCAGTTCCGGGACAGTTGCCTACGAGCAGTACTTC	CASSSGTVAYEQYF
once	NA	TRBV5-5	TRBJ1-2	TGTGCCAGCAGCTTAAACAGGAACTATGGCTACACCTTC	CASSLNRNYGYTF
NA	NA	TRBV5-1	TRBJ2-7	TGCGCCAGCAGCCCCGCAGGTTGGACTTACGAGCAGTACTTC	CASSPAGWTYEQYF
NA	NA	TRBV2	TRBJ2-2	TGTGCCAGCAGTGAAAACGGGTTGGACACCGGGGAGCTGTTTTTT	CASSENGLDTGELFF